The T cell receptor beta chain under discussion was sequenced for a study of T cells in Graves' hyperthyroidism and ophthalmopathy. Points from the study as a whole: Expanded thyroid clonotypes (above 0.001) were mostly also found in blood.

Researchers amplified the TCR beta CDR3 regions from RNA transcripts. TCR CDR3 regions were first amplified by RT-PCR with HTBI primers. MiXCR, run by TCRdb on the multiplex PCR reads, gives a single entry per CDR3 protein. The sample yields some 700,000 distinct CDR3 sequences, roughly 17% seen once. Germline loops: CDR1 MNHNS, CDR2 SASEGT. CDR3 length: 14 residues. Between the trimmed V and J ends, which lost 6 bases and 0 bases, there was a span of 12 bases. Only a few counts were recorded for this clonotype. Its target is not known. Source material: blood. The chain uses TRBV6-1 and TRBJ2-7; possibly TRBD2 for D (6 bases). This clonotype was obtained from a man aged 50 to 60 with Graves' hyperthyroidism. As DNA, the CDR3 is TGTGCCAGCAGAAGACTAGTTACCTCCTACGAGCAGTACTTC. Its translation: CASRRLVTSYEQYF.